The clone carrying this T cell receptor (beta chain) appeared many times. The people who gave samples were healthy Caucasians from Russia, aged roughly 6 to 100. The draw of peripheral blood yielded approximately 10 milliliters from each donor. Whenever a sample was processed, at least 6 million PBMCs were isolated. This sample is drawn from a study of blood T cells in healthy people across ages. The V gene end was trimmed by 6 bases and the J gene end by 2 bases; junction bases not matched to a gene: 12. The CDR3 loop spans 17 amino acids. A second PCR of about 7 to 12 cycles used a sample-barcoded 5' primer and a J-beta primer mix. Each single sample gave us at least 2.5 million CDR3-containing paired-end reads. From the 5' RACE reads, TCRdb called clonotypes with MiXCR, one entry per CDR3 protein. The repertoire holds approximately 1.5 million distinct CDR3 sequences, with 42% as singletons.

The chain links TRBV12-3 or TRBV12-4 to TRBJ2-3; 9 bases fit TRBD2. The sample comprised blood. This receptor was identified in a woman aged 18-35 years in good health. CDR3 loop: CASSPAQREAITDTQYF. CDR3 in DNA: TGTGCCAGCAGCCCAGCCCAGCGGGAGGCCATCACAGATACGCAGTATTTT.